This T cell receptor (beta chain) was recovered during a study of control samples from healthy donors and cancer patients. The method was immunoSEQ multiplex PCR; TCRdb's version includes in-frame clones alone and lacks a portion of them. The data contain around 120,000 clones, roughly 91% of them singletons. Germline V gene lookup returns CDR1 LNHDA and CDR2 SQIVND (reference sequence). The ends lost 4 bases at V and 4 bases at J; junction bases unmatched: 4. The CDR3 extends over 15 amino acids. The sequence was obtained from a woman between 65 and 79 years old in good health. The chain combines TRBV19 with TRBJ1-6; 7 bases agree with TRBD1. Sequencing input: blood. The CDR3 is CASSTGTVYNSPLHF. The CDR3 nucleotides read TGTGCCAGTAGTACCGGGACAGTTTATAATTCACCCCTCCACTTT.